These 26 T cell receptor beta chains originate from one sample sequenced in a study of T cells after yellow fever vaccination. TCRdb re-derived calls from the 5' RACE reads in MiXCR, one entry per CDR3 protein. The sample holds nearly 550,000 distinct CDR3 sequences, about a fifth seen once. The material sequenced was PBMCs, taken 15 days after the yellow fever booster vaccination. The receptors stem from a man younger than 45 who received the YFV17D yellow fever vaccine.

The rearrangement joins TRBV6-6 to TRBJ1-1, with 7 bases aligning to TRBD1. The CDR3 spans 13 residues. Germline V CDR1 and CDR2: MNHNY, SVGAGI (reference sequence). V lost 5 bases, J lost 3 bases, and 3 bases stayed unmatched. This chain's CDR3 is CASSTGEYTEAFF. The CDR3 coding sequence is TGTGCCAGCAGTACAGGGGAGTACACTGAAGCTTTCTTT.

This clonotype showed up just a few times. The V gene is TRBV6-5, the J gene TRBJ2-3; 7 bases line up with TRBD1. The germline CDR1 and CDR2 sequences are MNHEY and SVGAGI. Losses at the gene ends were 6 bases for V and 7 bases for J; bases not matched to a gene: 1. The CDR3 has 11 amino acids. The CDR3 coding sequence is TGTGCCAGCAGGACAGGGCATACGCAGTATTTT. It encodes CASRTGHTQYF.

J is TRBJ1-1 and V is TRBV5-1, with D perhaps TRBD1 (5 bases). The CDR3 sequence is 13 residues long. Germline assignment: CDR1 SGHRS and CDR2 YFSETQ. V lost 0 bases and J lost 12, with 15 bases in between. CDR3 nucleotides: TGCGCCAGCAGCTTGGGGGGACCGGGAGAATCTTTCTTT. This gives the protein CASSLGGPGESFF.

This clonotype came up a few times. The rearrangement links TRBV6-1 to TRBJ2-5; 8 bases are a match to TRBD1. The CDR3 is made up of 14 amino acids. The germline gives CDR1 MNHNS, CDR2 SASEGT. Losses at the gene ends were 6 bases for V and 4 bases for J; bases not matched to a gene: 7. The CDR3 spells CASRPGGGRETQYF. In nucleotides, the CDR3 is TGTGCCAGCAGACCAGGGGGCGGACGAGAGACCCAGTACTTC.

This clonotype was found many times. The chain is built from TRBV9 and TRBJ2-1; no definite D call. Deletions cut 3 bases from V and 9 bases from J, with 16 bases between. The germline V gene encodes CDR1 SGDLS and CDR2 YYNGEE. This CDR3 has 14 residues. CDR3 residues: CASSGTLGNGEQFF. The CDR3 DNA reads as TGTGCCAGCAGCGGGACGCTAGGAAACGGTGAGCAGTTCTTC.

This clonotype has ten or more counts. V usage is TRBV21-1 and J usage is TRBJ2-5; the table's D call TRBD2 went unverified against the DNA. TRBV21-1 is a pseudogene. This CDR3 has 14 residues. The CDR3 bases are TGTGCCATCGGACTAGCGGGAGTCGGAGAGACCCAGTACTTC. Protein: CAIGLAGVGETQYF.

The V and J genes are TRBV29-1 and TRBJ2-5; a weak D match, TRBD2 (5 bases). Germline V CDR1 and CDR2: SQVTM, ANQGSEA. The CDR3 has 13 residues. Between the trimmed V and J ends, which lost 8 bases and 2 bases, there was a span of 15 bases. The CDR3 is CSTERGSQETQYF. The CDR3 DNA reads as TGCAGCACAGAACGGGGATCTCAAGAGACCCAGTACTTC.

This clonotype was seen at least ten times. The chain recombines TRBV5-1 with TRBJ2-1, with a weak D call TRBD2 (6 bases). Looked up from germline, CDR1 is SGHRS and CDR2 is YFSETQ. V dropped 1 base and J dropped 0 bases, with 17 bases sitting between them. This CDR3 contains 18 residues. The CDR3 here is CASSLNPTSRRSYNEQFF. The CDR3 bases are TGCGCCAGCAGCTTGAATCCCACTAGCAGGCGCTCCTACAATGAGCAGTTCTTC.

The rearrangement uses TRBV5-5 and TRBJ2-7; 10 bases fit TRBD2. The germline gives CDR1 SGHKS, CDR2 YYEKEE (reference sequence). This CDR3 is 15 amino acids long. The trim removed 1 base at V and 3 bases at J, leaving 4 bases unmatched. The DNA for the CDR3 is TGTGCCAGCAGCTTGTCGGGACTAGCGATCTACGAGCAGTACTTC. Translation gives CASSLSGLAIYEQYF.

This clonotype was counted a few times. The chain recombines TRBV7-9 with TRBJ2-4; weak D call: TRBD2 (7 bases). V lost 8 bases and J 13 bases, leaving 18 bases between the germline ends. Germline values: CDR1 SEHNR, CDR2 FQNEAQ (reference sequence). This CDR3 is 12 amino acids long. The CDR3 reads CASSTGAGVQYF. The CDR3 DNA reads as TGTGCCAGCTCAACGGGGGCGGGAGTCCAGTACTTC.

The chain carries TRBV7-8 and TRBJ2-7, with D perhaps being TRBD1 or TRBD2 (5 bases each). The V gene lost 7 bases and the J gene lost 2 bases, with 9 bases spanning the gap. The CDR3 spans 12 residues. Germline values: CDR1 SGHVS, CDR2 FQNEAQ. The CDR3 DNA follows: TGTGCCAGCATGGGACGGACCTACGAGCAGTACTTC. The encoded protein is CASMGRTYEQYF.

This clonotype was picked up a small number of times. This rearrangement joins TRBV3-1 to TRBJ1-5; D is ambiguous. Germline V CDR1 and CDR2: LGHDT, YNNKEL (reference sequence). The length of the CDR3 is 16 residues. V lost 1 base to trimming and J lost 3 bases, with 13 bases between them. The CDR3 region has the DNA TGTGCCAGCAGCCAAGGGGGAAGGGTCGACAATCAGCCCCAGCATTTT. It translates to CASSQGGRVDNQPQHF. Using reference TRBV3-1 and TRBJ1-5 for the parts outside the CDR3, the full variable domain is DTAVSQTPKYLVTQMGNDKSIKCEQNLGHDTMYWYKQDSKKFLKIMFSYNNKELIINETVPNRFSPKSPDKAHLNLHINSLELGDSAVYFCASSQGGRVDNQPQHFGDGTRLSIL.

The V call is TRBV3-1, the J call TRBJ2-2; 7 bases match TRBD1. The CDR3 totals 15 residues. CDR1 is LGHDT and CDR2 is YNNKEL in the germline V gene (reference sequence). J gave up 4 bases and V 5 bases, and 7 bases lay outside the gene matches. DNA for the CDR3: TGTGCCAGCAGCTCGACAGGGTCTGGCACCGGGGAGCTGTTTTTT. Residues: CASSSTGSGTGELFF.

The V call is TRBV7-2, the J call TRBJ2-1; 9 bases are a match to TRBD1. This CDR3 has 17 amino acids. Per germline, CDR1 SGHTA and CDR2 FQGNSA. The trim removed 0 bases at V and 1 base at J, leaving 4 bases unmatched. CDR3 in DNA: TGTGCCAGCAGCTTAGCGGGGACAGGGAGGTCCTACAATGAGCAGTTCTTC. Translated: CASSLAGTGRSYNEQFF.

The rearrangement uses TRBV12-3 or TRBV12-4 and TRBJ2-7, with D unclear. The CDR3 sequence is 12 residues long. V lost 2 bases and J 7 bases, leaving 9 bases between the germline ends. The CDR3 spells CASSLRLGEQYF. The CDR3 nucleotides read TGTGCCAGCAGTTTACGCCTGGGAGAGCAGTACTTC.

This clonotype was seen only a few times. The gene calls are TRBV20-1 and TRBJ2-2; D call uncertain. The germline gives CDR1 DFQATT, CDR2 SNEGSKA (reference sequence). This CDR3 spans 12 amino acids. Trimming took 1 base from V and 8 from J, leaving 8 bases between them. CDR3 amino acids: CSARGAVGELFF. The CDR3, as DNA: TGCAGTGCTAGAGGTGCGGTGGGGGAGCTGTTTTTT.

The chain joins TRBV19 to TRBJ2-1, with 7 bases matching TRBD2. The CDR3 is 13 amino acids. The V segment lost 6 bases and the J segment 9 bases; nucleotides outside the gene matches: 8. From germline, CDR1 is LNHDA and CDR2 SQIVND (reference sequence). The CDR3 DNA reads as TGTGCCAGTAGCGCCGGGCGGGGGATTGAGCAGTTCTTC. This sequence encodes CASSAGRGIEQFF.

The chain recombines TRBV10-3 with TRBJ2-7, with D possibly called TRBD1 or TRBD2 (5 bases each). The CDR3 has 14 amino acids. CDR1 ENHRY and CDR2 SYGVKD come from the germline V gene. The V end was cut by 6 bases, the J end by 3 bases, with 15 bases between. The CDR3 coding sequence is TGTGCCATCAGCCTTCGGGACGATTTCTACGAGCAGTACTTC. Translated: CAISLRDDFYEQYF.

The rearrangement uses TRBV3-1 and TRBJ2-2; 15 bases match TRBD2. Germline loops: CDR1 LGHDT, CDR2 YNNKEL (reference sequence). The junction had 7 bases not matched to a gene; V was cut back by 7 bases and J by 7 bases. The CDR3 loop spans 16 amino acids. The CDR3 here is CASTLGLAGGNGELFF. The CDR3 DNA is TGTGCCAGCACTCTGGGACTAGCGGGAGGTAACGGGGAGCTGTTTTTT.

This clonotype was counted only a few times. The CDR3 bases are TGCAGTGCCAACTTGGGGGGTAGCAATCAGCCCCAGCATTTT. It codes for CSANLGGSNQPQHF. V is TRBV20-1 and J is TRBJ1-5; tentatively, D is TRBD1 (5 bases). The V gene's germline CDR1 is DFQATT and CDR2 SNEGSKA (reference sequence). CDR3 length: 14 residues. The ends were cut back, 6 bases at V and 0 bases at J, with 12 bases in the middle.

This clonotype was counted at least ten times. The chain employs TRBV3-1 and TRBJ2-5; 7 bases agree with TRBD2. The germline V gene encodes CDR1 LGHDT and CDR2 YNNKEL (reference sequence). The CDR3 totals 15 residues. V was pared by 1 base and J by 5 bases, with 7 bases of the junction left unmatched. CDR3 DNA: TGTGCCAGCAGCCAAGGTTTCCAGGGAGGGGAGACCCAGTACTTC. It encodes CASSQGFQGGETQYF.

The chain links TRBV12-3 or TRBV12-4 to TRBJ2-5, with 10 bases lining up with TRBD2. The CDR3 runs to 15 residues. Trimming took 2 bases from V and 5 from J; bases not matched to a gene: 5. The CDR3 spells CASSLRASGSETQYF. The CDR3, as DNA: TGTGCCAGCAGTTTACGGGCTAGCGGGAGTGAGACCCAGTACTTC.

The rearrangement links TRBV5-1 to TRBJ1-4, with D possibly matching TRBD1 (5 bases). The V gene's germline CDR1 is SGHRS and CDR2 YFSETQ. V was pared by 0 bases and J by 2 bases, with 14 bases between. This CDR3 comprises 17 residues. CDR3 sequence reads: CASSLAQGLATNEKLFF. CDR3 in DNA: TGCGCCAGCAGCTTGGCTCAGGGATTAGCGACTAATGAAAAACTGTTTTTT.

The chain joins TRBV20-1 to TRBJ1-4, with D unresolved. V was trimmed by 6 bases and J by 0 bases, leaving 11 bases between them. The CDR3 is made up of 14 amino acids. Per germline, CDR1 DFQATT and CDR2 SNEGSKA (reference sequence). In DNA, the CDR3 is TGCAGTGCCACCCCAACCGCAACTAATGAAAAACTGTTTTTT. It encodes CSATPTATNEKLFF.

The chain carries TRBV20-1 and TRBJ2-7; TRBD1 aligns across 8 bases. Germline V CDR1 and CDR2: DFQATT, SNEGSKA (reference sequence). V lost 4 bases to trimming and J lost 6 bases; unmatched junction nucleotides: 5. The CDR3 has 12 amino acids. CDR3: CSAIRQGPEQYF. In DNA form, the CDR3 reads TGCAGTGCTATAAGACAGGGGCCCGAGCAGTACTTC.

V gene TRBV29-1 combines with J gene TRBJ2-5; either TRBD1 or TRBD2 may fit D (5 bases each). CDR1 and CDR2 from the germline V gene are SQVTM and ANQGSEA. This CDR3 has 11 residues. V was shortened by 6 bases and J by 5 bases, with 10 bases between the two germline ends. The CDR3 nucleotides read TGCAGCGTGGTAGGGACCGAGACCCAGTACTTC. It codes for CSVVGTETQYF. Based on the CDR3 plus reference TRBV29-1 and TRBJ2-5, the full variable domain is SAVISQKPSRDICQRGTSLTIQCQVDSQVTMMFWYRQQPGQSLTLIATANQGSEATYESGFVIDKFPISRPNLTFSTLTVSNMSPEDSSIYLCSVVGTETQYFGPGTRLLVL.